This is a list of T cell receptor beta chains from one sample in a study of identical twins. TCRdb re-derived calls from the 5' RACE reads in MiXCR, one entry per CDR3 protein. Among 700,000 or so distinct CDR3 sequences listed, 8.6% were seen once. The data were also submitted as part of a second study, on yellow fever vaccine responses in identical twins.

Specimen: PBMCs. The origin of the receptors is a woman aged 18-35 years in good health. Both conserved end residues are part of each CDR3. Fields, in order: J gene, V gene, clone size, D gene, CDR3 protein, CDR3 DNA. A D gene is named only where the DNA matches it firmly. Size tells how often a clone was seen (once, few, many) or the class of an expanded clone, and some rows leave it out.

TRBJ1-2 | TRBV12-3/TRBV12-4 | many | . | CASSLMGGGYGYTF | TGTGCCAGCAGTTTAATGGGTGGGGGCTATGGCTACACCTTC
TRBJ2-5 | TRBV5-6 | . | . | CASSPGQGYQETQYF | TGTGCCAGCAGCCCCGGGCAGGGGTACCAAGAGACCCAGTACTTC
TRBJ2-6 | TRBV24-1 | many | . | CATSDPRGANVLTF | TGTGCCACCAGTGATCCCAGGGGGGCCAACGTCCTGACTTTC
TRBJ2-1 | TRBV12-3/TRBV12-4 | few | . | CASSFQGSDNEQFF | TGTGCCAGCAGTTTCCAGGGGAGCGACAATGAGCAGTTCTTC
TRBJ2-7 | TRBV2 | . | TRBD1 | CAGRQGFEQYF | TGTGCCGGTAGACAGGGGTTCGAGCAGTACTTC
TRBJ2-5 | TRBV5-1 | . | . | CASTLKETQYF | TGCGCCAGCACTTTAAAAGAGACCCAGTACTTC
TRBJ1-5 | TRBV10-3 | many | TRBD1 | CAISAEGAANQPQHF | TGTGCCATCAGTGCCGAGGGGGCAGCTAATCAGCCCCAGCATTTT
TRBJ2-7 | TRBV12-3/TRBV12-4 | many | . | CASSFYSSYEQYF | TGTGCCAGCAGTTTCTACAGCTCCTACGAGCAGTACTTC
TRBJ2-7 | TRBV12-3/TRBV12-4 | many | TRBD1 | CASRPGGDEQYF | TGTGCCAGCAGACCAGGGGGAGACGAGCAGTACTTC
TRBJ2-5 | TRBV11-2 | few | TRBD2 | CASSLDLFLAGEGQETQYF | TGTGCCAGCAGCTTAGACCTCTTCCTAGCGGGAGAAGGCCAAGAGACCCAGTACTTC
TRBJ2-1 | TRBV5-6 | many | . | CASSLDGGSEFF | TGTGCCAGCAGCCTAGATGGGGGAAGTGAGTTCTTC
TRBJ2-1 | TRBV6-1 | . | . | CASSLTTLSSDHEQFF | TGTGCCAGCAGCCTGACCACACTCTCCTCAGACCATGAGCAGTTCTTC
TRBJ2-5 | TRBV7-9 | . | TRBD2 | CASSPEGLAEETQYF | TGTGCCAGCAGCCCCGAGGGACTAGCGGAAGAGACCCAGTACTTC
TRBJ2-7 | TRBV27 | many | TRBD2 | CASGGSGRNEQYF | TGTGCCAGCGGGGGTAGCGGGAGGAACGAGCAGTACTTC
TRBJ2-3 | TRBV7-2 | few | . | CASSVRDFWGADTQYF | TGTGCCAGCAGCGTCCGGGATTTCTGGGGAGCAGATACGCAGTATTTT
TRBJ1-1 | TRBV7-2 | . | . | CASNPGGGRITEAFF | TGTGCCAGCAACCCCGGGGGAGGCCGGATCACTGAAGCTTTCTTT
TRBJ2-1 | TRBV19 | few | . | CASSKAGTLYNEQFF | TGTGCCAGTAGTAAAGCGGGCACCTTATACAATGAGCAGTTCTTC
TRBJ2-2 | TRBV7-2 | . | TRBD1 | CASSLYEGQGFAGELFF | TGTGCCAGCAGCCTTTACGAGGGACAGGGGTTCGCCGGGGAGCTGTTTTTT
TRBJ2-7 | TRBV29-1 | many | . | CSVERRVPSYEQYF | TGCAGCGTTGAACGCAGGGTCCCCTCCTACGAGCAGTACTTC
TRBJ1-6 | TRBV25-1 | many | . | CASSGMLYSPLHF | TGTGCCAGTTCAGGGATGTTATATTCACCCCTCCACTTT
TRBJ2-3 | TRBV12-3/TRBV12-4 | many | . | CASRGFPQQAPTDTQYF | TGTGCCAGCAGGGGTTTTCCCCAACAAGCTCCCACAGATACGCAGTATTTT
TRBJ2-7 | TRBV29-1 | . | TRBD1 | CSSRSGTGGSEQYF | TGCAGCTCCCGATCCGGGACAGGGGGATCCGAGCAGTACTTC
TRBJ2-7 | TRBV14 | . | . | CASSQAPFDIPSSYEQYF | TGTGCCAGCAGCCAAGCTCCCTTCGATATCCCAAGCTCCTACGAGCAGTACTTC
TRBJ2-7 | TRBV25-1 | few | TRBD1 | CASSEWDRGLSYEQYF | TGTGCCAGCAGTGAATGGGACAGGGGGCTCTCCTACGAGCAGTACTTC
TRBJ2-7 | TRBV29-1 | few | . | CSVTGWGSSYEQYF | TGCAGCGTGACGGGTTGGGGCAGTTCCTACGAGCAGTACTTC
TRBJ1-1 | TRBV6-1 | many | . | CASTQAGIDYTEAFF | TGTGCCAGCACCCAGGCCGGAATTGACTACACTGAAGCTTTCTTT